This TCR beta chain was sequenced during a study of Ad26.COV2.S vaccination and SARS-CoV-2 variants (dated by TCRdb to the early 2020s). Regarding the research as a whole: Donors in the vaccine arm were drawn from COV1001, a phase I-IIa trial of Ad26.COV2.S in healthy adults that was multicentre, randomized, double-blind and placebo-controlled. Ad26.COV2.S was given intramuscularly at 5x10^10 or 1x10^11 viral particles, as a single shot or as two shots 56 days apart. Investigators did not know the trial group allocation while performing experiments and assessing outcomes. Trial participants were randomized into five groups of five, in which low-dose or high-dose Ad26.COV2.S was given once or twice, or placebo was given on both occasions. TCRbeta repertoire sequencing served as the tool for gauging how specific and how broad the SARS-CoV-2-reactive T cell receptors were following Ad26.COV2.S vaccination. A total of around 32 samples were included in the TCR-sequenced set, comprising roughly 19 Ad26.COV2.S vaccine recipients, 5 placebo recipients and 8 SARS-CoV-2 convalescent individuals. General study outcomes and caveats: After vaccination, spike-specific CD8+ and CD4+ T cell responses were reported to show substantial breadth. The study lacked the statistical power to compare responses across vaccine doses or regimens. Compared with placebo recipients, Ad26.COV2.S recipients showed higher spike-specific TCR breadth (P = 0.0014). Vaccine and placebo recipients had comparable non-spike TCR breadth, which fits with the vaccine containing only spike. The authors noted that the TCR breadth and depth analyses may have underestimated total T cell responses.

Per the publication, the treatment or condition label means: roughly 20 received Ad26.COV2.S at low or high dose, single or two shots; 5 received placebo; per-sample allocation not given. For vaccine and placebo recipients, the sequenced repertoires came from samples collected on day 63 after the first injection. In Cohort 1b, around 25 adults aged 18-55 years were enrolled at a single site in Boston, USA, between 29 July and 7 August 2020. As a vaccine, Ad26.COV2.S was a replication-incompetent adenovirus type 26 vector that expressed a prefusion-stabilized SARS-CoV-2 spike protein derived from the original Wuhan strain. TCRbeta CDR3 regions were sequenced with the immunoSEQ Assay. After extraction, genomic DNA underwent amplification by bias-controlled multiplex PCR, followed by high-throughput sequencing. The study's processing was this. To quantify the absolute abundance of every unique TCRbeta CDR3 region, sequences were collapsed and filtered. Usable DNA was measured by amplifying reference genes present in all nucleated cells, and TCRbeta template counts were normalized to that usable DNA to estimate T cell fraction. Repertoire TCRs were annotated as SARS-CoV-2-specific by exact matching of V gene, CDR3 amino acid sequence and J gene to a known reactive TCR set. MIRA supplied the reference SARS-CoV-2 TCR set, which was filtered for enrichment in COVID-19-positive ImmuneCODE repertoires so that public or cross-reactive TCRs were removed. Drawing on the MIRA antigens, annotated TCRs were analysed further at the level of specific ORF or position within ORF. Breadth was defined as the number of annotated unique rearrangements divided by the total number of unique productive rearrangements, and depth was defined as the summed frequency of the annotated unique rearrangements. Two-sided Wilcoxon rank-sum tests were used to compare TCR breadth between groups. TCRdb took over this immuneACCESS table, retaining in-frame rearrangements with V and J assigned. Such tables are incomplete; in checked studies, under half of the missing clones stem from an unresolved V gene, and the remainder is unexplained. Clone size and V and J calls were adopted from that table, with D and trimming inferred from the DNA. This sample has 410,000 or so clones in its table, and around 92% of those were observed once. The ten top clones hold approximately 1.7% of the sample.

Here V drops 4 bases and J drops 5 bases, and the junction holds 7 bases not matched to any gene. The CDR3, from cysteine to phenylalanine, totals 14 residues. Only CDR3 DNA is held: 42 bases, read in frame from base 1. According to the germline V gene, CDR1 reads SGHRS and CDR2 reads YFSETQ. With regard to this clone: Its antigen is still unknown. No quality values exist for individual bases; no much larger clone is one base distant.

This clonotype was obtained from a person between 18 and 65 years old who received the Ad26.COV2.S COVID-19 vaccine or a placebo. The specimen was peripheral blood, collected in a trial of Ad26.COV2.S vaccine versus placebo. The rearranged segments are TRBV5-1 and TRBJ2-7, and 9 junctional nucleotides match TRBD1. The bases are TGCGCCAGCAGCCCGGGGACAGGGAACCACGAGCAGTACTTC. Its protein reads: CASSPGTGNHEQYF. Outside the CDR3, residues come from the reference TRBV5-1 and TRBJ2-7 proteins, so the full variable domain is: KAGVTQTPRYLIKTRGQQVTLSCSPISGHRSVSWYQQTPGQGLQFLFEYFSETQRNKGNFPGRFSGRQFSNSRSEMNVSTLELGDSALYLCASSPGTGNHEQYFGPGTRLTVT.